This T cell receptor (beta chain) was sequenced for a study of early T cells in non-severe SARS-CoV-2 infection. Notes on the study in general: Database matching using VDJdb favored anti-spike CD8 responses, with private and CD4 specificities left missing.

In TCRdb, the 5' RACE reads were re-called with MiXCR into one record per CDR3 protein. The sample contains tens of thousands of distinct CDR3 sequences, 12% of which appear only once. The V gene lost 5 bases and the J gene lost 0 bases, with 11 bases spanning the gap. The germline V gene has CDR1 LNHNV and CDR2 YYDKDF (reference sequence). This CDR3 contains 15 residues. Points on this clonotype: The target antigen is unknown.

The specimen sequenced was whole blood. The sequence derives from an adult who was a healthcare worker with PCR-confirmed SARS-CoV-2 infection or an uninfected control (not recorded which). This chain uses TRBV15 with TRBJ2-1, with D perhaps TRBD2 (6 bases). CDR3 residues: CATSAGPSSYNEQFF. The CDR3 DNA sequence: TGTGCCACCAGCGCGGGGCCTAGCTCCTACAATGAGCAGTTCTTC.